A single T cell receptor beta chain is shown here with its context. This specimen comes from a study of OX40 agonist ivuxolimab in advanced cancers. Study-wide context: Six ivuxolimab dose levels, 0.01 to 10 mg/kg, were given intravenously every 2 weeks. Hepatocellular carcinoma, melanoma, renal cell or head and neck cancer occurred in dose-escalation patients.

V lost 5 bases to trimming and J lost 6 bases; unmatched junction nucleotides: 13. The germline V gene has CDR1 SNHLY and CDR2 FYNNEI. The CDR3 has 16 residues. Method: immunoSEQ multiplex PCR; TCRdb's copy keeps in-frame clones and lacks some. The sample has around 59,000 clones; roughly 86% are singletons. The sequence was obtained from an adult with an advanced solid tumor such as melanoma, head and neck, liver or kidney cancer. The genes are TRBV2 and TRBJ2-7; 10 bases match TRBD1. The sequencing used CD4+ or CD8+ T cells sorted from blood, collected in a trial of the OX40 agonist ivuxolimab. CDR3 region: CASSQTGGAWLAEQYF. DNA for the CDR3: TGTGCCAGCAGTCAGACAGGGGGCGCCTGGCTCGCCGAGCAGTACTTC.